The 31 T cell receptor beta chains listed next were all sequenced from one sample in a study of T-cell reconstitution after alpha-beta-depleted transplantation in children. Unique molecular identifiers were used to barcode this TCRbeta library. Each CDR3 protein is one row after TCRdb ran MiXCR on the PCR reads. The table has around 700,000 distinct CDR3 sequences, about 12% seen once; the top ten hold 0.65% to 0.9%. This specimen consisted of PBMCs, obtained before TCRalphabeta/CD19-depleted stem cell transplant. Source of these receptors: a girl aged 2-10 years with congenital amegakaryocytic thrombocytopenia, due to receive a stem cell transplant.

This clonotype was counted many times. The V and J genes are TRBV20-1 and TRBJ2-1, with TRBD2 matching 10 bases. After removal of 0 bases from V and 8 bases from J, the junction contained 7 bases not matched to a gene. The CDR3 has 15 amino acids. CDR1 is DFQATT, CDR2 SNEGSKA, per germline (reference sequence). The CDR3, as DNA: TGCAGTGCTAGAGATTTAGCGGGAGGCATCTATGAGCAGTTCTTC. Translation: CSARDLAGGIYEQFF.

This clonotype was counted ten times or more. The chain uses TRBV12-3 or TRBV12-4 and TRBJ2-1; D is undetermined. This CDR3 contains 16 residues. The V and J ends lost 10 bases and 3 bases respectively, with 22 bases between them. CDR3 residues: CATAYYNPTLYNEQFF. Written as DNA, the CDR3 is TGTGCCACCGCATACTACAACCCAACGCTCTACAATGAGCAGTTCTTC.

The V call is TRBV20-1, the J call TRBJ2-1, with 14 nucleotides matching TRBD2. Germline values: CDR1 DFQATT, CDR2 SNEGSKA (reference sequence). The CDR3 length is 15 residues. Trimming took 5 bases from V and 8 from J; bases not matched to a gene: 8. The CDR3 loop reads CSAERLAGGPHEQFF. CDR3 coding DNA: TGCAGTGCTGAGAGACTAGCGGGAGGGCCACATGAGCAGTTCTTC.

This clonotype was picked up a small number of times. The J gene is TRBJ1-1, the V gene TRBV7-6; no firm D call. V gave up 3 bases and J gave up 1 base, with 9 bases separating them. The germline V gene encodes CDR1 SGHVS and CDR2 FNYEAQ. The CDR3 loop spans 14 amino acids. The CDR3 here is CASSLGQSNTEAFF. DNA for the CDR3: TGTGCCAGCAGCTTGGGTCAGTCGAACACTGAAGCTTTCTTT.

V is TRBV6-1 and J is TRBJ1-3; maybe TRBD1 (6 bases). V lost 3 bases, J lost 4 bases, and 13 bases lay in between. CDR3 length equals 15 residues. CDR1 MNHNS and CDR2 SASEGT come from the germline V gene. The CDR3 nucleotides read TGTGCCAGCAGTGAGGACAGCCTGATCGGAAACACCATATATTTT. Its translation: CASSEDSLIGNTIYF.

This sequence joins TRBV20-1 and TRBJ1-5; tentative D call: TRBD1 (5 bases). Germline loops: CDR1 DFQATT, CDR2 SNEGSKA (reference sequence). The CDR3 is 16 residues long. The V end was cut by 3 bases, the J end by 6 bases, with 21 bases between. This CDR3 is CSASPPQRGGSQPQHF. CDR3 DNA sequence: TGCAGTGCTAGTCCCCCCCAACGGGGGGGGAGTCAGCCCCAGCATTTT.

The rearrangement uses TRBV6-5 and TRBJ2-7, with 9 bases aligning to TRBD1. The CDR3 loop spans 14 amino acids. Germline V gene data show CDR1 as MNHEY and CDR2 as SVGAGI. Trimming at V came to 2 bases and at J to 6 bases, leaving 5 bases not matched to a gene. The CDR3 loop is CASSYQTGGSEQYF. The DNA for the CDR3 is TGTGCCAGCAGTTACCAGACAGGGGGGTCCGAGCAGTACTTC.

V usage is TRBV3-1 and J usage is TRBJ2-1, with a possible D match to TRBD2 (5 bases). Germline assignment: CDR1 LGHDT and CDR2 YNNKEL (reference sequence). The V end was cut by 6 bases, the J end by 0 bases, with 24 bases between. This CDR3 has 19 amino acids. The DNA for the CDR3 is TGTGCCAGCAGTTTGCGGCCTCTCGGACTCAAGAGCTCCTACAATGAGCAGTTCTTC. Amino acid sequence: CASSLRPLGLKSSYNEQFF.

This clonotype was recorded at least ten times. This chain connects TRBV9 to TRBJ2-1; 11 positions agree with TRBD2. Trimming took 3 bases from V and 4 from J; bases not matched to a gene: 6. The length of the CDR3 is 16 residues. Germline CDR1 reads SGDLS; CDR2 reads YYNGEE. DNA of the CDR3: TGTGCCAGCAGCGCACTAGGGACTAGCGGATACAATGAGCAGTTCTTC. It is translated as CASSALGTSGYNEQFF.

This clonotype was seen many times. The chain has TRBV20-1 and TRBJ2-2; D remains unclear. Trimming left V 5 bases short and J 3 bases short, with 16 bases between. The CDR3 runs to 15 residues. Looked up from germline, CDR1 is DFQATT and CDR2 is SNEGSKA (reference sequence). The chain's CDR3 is CSAPPANRDTGELFF. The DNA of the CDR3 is TGCAGTGCTCCCCCGGCAAACCGTGACACCGGGGAGCTGTTTTTT.

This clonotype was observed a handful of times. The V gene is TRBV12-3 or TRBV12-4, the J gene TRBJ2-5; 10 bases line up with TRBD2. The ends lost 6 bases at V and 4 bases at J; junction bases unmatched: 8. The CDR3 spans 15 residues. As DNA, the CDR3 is TGTGCCAGCAGACCTAGCGGGAGACCTCCAGAGACCCAGTACTTC. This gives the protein CASRPSGRPPETQYF.

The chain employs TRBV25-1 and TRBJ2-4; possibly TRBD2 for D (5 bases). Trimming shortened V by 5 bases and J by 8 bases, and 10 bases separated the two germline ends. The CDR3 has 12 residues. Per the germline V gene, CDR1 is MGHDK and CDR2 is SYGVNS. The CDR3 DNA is TGTGCCAGCAGTCGGGGTGCGGACATTCAGTACTTC. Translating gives CASSRGADIQYF.

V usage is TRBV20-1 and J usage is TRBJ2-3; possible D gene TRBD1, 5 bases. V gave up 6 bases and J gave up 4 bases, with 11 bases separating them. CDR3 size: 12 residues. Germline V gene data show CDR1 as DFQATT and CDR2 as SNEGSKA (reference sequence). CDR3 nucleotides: TGCAGTGCCCCCGCGACAGCAGATACGCAGTATTTT. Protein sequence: CSAPATADTQYF.

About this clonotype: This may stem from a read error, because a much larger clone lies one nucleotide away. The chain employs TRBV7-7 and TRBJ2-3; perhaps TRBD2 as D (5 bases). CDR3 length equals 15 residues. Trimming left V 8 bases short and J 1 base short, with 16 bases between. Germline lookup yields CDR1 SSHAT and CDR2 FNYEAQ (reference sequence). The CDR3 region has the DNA TGTGCCAGCTGCGAGGGAGAGCAGGGCACAGATACGCAGTATTTT. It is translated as CASCEGEQGTDTQYF.

CDR3 in DNA: TGCAGCGCTGGACCCGGGACTTCCTACGAGCAGTACTTC. This codes for CSAGPGTSYEQYF. The rearrangement joins TRBV29-1 to TRBJ2-7; D possibly corresponds to TRBD2 (6 bases). The CDR3 extends over 13 amino acids. V was clipped by 7 bases and J by 1 base, with 14 bases between them. Germline V gene lookup returns CDR1 SQVTM and CDR2 ANQGSEA.

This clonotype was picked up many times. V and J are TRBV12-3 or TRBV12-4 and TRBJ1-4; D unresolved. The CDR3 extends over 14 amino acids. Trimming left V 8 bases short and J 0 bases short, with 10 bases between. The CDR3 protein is CASQDGATNEKLFF. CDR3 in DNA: TGTGCCAGCCAAGACGGTGCAACTAATGAAAAACTGTTTTTT.

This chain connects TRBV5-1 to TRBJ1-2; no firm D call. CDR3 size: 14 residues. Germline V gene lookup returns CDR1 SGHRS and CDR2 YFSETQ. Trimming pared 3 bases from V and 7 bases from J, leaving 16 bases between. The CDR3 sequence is CASSSGIVVSGYTF. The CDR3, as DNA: TGCGCCAGCAGCTCGGGGATTGTAGTGAGTGGCTACACCTTC.

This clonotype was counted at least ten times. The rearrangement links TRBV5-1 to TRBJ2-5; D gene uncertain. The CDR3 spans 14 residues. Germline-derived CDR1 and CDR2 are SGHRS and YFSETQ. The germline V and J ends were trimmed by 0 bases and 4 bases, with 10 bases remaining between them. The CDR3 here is CASSLVLAPETQYF. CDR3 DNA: TGCGCCAGCAGCTTGGTTCTCGCCCCAGAGACCCAGTACTTC.

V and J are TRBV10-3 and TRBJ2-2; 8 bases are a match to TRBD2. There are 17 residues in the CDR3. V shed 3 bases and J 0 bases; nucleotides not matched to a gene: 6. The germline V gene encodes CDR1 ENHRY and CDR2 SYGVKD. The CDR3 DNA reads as TGTGCCATCAGTGATTACGGGAGGGAGACGAACACCGGGGAGCTGTTTTTT. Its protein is CAISDYGRETNTGELFF.

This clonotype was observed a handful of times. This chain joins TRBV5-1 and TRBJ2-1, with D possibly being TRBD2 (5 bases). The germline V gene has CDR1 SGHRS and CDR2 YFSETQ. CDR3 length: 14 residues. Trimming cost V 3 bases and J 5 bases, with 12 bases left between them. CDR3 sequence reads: CASSSAARDNEQFF. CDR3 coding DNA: TGCGCCAGCAGCTCCGCAGCGAGGGACAATGAGCAGTTCTTC.

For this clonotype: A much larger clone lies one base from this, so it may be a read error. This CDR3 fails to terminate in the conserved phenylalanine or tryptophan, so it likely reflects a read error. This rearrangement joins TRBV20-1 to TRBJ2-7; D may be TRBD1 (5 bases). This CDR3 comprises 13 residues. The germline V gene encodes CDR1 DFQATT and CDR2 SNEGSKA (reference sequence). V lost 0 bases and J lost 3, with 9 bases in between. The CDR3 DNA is TGCAGTGCTAGAGATCTCCAGGGCTACGAGCAGTACCTC. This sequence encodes CSARDLQGYEQYL.

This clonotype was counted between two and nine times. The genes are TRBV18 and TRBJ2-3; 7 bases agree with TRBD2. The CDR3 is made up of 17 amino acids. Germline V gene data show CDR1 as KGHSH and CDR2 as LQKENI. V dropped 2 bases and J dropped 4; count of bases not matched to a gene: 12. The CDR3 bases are TGTGCCAGCTCACCATCCCCGGGACTATCGAGTTCAGATACGCAGTATTTT. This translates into CASSPSPGLSSSDTQYF.

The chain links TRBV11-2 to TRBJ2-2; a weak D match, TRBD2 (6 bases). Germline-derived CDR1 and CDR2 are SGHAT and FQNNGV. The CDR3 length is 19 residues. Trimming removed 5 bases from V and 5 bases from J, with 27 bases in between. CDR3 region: CASSPRRRPGLAGTGELFF. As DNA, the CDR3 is TGTGCCAGCAGCCCACGGCGGAGACCGGGACTGGCGGGAACCGGGGAGCTGTTTTTT.

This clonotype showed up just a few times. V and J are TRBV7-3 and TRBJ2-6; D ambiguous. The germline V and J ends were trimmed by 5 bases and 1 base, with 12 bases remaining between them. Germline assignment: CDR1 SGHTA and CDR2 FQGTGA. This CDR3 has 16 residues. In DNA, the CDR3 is TGTGCCAGCAGCAAGAGACGGTCATCTGGGGCCAACGTCCTGACTTTC. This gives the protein CASSKRRSSGANVLTF.

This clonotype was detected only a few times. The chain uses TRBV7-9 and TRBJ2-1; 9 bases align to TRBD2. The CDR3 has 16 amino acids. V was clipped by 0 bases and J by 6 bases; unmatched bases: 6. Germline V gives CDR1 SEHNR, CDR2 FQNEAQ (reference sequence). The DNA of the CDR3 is TGTGCCAGCAGCTTAGCCGGCAGCGGGAGGATCAATGAGCAGTTCTTC. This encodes CASSLAGSGRINEQFF.

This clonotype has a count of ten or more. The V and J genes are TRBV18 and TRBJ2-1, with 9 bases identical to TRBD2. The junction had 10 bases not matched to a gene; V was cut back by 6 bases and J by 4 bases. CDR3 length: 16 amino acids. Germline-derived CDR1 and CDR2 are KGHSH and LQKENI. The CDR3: CASSHTLAGVYNEQFF. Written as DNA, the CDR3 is TGTGCCAGCTCCCACACCTTAGCGGGAGTTTACAATGAGCAGTTCTTC.

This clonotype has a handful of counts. The CDR3 coding sequence is TGCAGTGCTAGCCGTTTGGTAGCGGGGACTAGCACAGATACGCAGTATTTT. This gives the protein CSASRLVAGTSTDTQYF. V gene TRBV20-1 combines with J gene TRBJ2-3, with 8 bases fitting TRBD2. With V trimmed by 3 bases and J by 0 bases, 11 bases remained unmatched. Germline values: CDR1 DFQATT, CDR2 SNEGSKA (reference sequence). This CDR3 region has 17 residues.

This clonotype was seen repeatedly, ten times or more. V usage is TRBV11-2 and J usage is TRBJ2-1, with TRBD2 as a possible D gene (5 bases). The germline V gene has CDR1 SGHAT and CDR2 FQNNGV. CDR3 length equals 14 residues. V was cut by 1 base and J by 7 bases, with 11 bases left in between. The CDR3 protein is CASSLVRGRNEQFF. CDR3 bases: TGTGCCAGCAGCTTAGTTCGTGGGAGAAATGAGCAGTTCTTC.

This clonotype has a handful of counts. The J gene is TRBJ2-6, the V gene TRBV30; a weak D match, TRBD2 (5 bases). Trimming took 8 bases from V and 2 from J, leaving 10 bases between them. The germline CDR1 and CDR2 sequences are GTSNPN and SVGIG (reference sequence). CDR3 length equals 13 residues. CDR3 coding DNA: TGTGCCACCGGGGTTACTGGGGCCAACGTCCTGACTTTC. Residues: CATGVTGANVLTF.

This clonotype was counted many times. The CDR3 is CSARTSGGWTDTQYF. As DNA, the CDR3 is TGCAGTGCTAGAACCAGCGGGGGCTGGACAGATACGCAGTATTTT. The chain is built from TRBV20-1 and TRBJ2-3; 8 positions agree with TRBD2. This CDR3 has 15 residues. Losses at the gene ends were 2 bases for V and 3 bases for J; bases not matched to a gene: 7. Germline lookup yields CDR1 DFQATT and CDR2 SNEGSKA (reference sequence).

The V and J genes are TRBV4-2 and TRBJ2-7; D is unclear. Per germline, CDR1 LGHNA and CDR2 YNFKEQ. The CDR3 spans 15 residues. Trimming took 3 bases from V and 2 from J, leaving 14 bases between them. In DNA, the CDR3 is TGTGCCAGCAGCCAGCGATCAGGAGCTACCTACGAGCAGTACTTC. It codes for CASSQRSGATYEQYF.